These 13 T cell receptor beta chains originate from one sample sequenced in a study of control samples from healthy donors and cancer patients. Sequencing used immunoSEQ multiplex PCR; TCRdb keeps in-frame clones, though not all of them. In the table there are approximately 49,000 clones, just over 85% of which are singletons. Sequencing was carried out using PBMCs. These receptors were collected from a woman aged 50 to 65 with lung cancer.

The CDR3 loop reads CASSQRAPLSSGANVLTF. DNA for the CDR3: TGTGCCAGCAGCCAAAGAGCTCCTCTCAGCTCTGGGGCCAACGTCCTGACTTTC. The V and J genes are TRBV7-3 and TRBJ2-6; D is uncertain. Per the germline V gene, CDR1 is SGHTA and CDR2 is FQGTGA. V shed 5 bases and J shed 0 bases, with 17 bases lying between them. This CDR3 contains 18 residues. The whole variable domain, filled in from reference TRBV7-3 and TRBJ2-6, reads GAGVSQTPSNKVTEKGKYVELRCDPISGHTALYWYRQSLGQGPEFLIYFQGTGAADDSGLPNDRFFAVRPEGSVSTLKIQRTERGDSAVYLCASSQRAPLSSGANVLTFGAGSRLTVL.

V gene TRBV7-9 combines with J gene TRBJ1-1; 9 nucleotides agree with TRBD1. Looked up from germline, CDR1 is SEHNR and CDR2 is FQNEAQ (reference sequence). The CDR3 totals 14 residues. After removal of 5 bases from V and 4 bases from J, the junction contained 5 bases not matched to a gene. The CDR3 DNA reads as TGTGCCAGCAGCGATGGGACAGGGAGCACTGAAGCTTTCTTT. It translates to CASSDGTGSTEAFF.

The DNA of the CDR3 is TGTGCCAGCAGCCCACAGGGGGCGGACACAGATACGCAGTATTTT. As protein: CASSPQGADTDTQYF. The chain uses TRBV7-8 and TRBJ2-3; TRBD1 matches at 9 bases. Per germline, CDR1 SGHVS and CDR2 FQNEAQ. This CDR3 comprises 15 residues. The trim removed 5 bases at V and 2 bases at J, leaving 5 bases unmatched.

This clone appeared a single time. The chain carries TRBV30 and TRBJ1-1; the D gene is possibly TRBD1 (6 bases). Trimming took off 5 bases at V and 1 base at J, with 17 bases between the two ends. The CDR3 covers 15 residues. Germline CDR1 reads GTSNPN; CDR2 reads SVGIG (reference sequence). CDR3 nucleotide sequence: TGTGCCTGGGCTAATCTTGAGACAGGGAACACTGAAGCTTTCTTT. Translating gives CAWANLETGNTEAFF.

CDR3 DNA: TGTGCCAGCAGCCTTCCAGAGGGAAACACTGAAGCTTTCTTT. Translating gives CASSLPEGNTEAFF. This chain uses TRBV7-2 with TRBJ1-1, with D unclear. Germline CDR1 SGHTA, CDR2 FQGNSA. CDR3 length: 14 residues. V dropped 5 bases and J dropped 2 bases, with 12 bases sitting between them. Drawing the rest from reference TRBV7-2 and TRBJ1-1, the complete variable domain is GAGVSQSPSNKVTEKGKDVELRCDPISGHTALYWYRQSLGQGLEFLIYFQGNSAPDKSGLPSDRFSAERTGGSVSTLTIQRTQQEDSAVYLCASSLPEGNTEAFFGQGTRLTVV.

The gene calls are TRBV13 and TRBJ2-2, with unresolved D. This CDR3 comprises 13 residues. Germline CDR1 PRHDT, CDR2 FYEKMQ (reference sequence). Trimming took off 5 bases at V and 0 bases at J, with 4 bases between the two ends. CDR3 sequence reads: CASSPTNTGELFF. The CDR3 coding sequence is TGTGCCAGCAGCCCAACGAACACCGGGGAGCTGTTTTTT.

The chain combines TRBV4-1 with TRBJ2-2, with 10 bases that match TRBD1. Germline V gene data show CDR1 as MGHRA and CDR2 as YSYEKL. This CDR3 has 15 amino acids. The junction had 9 bases not matched to a gene; V was cut back by 6 bases and J by 8 bases. This CDR3 reads CASRPGTGVLGELFF. The CDR3 DNA sequence: TGCGCCAGCAGGCCCGGGACAGGGGTGTTGGGGGAGCTGTTTTTT.

The chain recombines TRBV4-3 with TRBJ2-2; D is perhaps TRBD1 or TRBD2 (5 bases each). This CDR3 comprises 14 residues. Per the germline V gene, CDR1 is LGHNA and CDR2 is YSLEER. Trimming left V 2 bases short and J 6 bases short, with 10 bases between. CDR3 nucleotide sequence: TGCGCCAGCAGCCAAAGATGGGACGCCGGGGAGCTGTTTTTT. It codes for CASSQRWDAGELFF.

V and J are TRBV7-2 and TRBJ1-2; D is unclear. Trimming removed 5 bases from V and 0 bases from J, with 10 bases in between. The CDR3 sequence is 14 residues long. Germline V lookup: CDR1 SGHTA, CDR2 FQGNSA. This chain's CDR3 is CASSPSGANYGYTF. CDR3 nucleotides: TGTGCCAGCAGCCCTTCCGGGGCTAACTATGGCTACACCTTC.

The rearrangement links TRBV28 to TRBJ1-2; D is uncertain. This CDR3 contains 15 residues. Germline assignment: CDR1 MDHEN and CDR2 SYDVKM. Trimming stripped 6 bases from V and 5 bases from J, with 19 bases between. The CDR3 region is CASSPLSGPPYGYTF. The CDR3 coding sequence is TGTGCCAGCAGCCCACTTTCCGGACCGCCGTATGGCTACACCTTC.

This chain joins TRBV29-1 and TRBJ1-2; tentatively, D is TRBD1 (6 bases). The CDR3 contains 14 residues. The V gene lost 0 bases and the J gene lost 5 bases, with 13 bases spanning the gap. Germline V gene data show CDR1 as SQVTM and CDR2 as ANQGSEA. The CDR3 sequence: CSVEEPGQFYGYTF. CDR3 sequence (DNA): TGCAGCGTTGAAGAACCGGGACAATTTTATGGCTACACCTTC.

The V call is TRBV5-1, the J call TRBJ2-5, with D tentatively TRBD1 or TRBD2 (5 bases each). This CDR3 is built from 13 residues. V shed 4 bases and J shed 3 bases, with 10 bases lying between them. Per the germline V gene, CDR1 is SGHRS and CDR2 is YFSETQ. The CDR3 region has the DNA TGCGCCAGCAGCAAGGGACCAAAAGAGACCCAGTACTTC. Protein: CASSKGPKETQYF.

This sequence joins TRBV28 and TRBJ1-2, with D possibly being TRBD1 (5 bases). Per the germline V gene, CDR1 is MDHEN and CDR2 is SYDVKM. There are 14 residues in the CDR3. Deletions cut 3 bases from V and 5 bases from J, with 13 bases between. CDR3 bases: TGTGCCAGCAGTTTCCGACAGATCGGGTATGGCTACACCTTC. Its translation is CASSFRQIGYGYTF.